This T cell receptor (beta chain) was captured in a study of regulatory T cells in long-lasting Graves disease. Study-wide results and limits: TRBV28, TRBJ1-2 and TRBJ2-5 emerged as the favored segments in persistent disease. Persistent cases of Graves' showed reduced TCR diversity relative to newly diagnosed patients.

Building of the TCR beta libraries involved iRepertoire HTBI primers and Arm-PCR of CDR3 regions. In TCRdb, the multiplex PCR reads were re-called with MiXCR into one record per CDR3 protein. Of around 450,000 distinct CDR3 sequences listed, about 16% are singletons. The time point is: newly diagnosed GD, antithyroid drugs for less than 3 months. RNA isolated from PBMCs was used to make the TCR library. In this cohort, patients came from an endocrinology department located in Xi'an, China. The CDR3 has 16 residues. Germline CDR1 is LNHNV and CDR2 is YYDKDF (reference sequence). Trimming cost V 5 bases and J 3 bases, with 20 bases left between them. This clonotype was detected only a few times. Its specificity is unknown. This sample also belongs to another study, concerning T cells in Graves' hyperthyroidism and ophthalmopathy. That paper notes: Separating ophthalmopathy from stable hyperthyroidism was achieved by a 13 V-J model.

The clonotype was recovered from a man aged 40-55 years with Graves disease. The sample consisted of peripheral blood mononuclear cells (PBMCs), taken at new diagnosis, from a patient treated with antithyroid drugs. This chain connects TRBV15 to TRBJ2-7; D is tentatively TRBD1 or TRBD2 (5 bases each). The CDR3 DNA sequence: TGTGCCACCAGCCACCTACGGGGCATCGGGAACTACGAGCAGTACTTC. Translating it yields CATSHLRGIGNYEQYF. Complete variable domain (other parts from reference TRBV15 and TRBJ2-7): DAMVIQNPRYQVTQFGKPVTLSCSQTLNHNVMYWYQQKSSQAPKLLFHYYDKDFNNEADTPDNFQSRRPNTSFCFLDIRSPGLGDTAMYLCATSHLRGIGNYEQYFGPGTRLTVT.